The 8 T cell receptor beta chains below were found in one sample sequenced in a study of molecular identifiers for immune sequencing clone quantification. TCRdb redid the calling of the PCR reads with MiXCR, one entry per CDR3 protein. The top ten hold 0.65% to 0.75% of the sample, which has about 320,000 distinct CDR3 sequences, 24% seen once. The source material was naive CD8+ T cells from blood, with Jurkat cell RNA spiked in. The sample's subset: FACS-sorted CD8+CD4-CCR7+CD45RA+ naive T cells. The receptors here all came from a human donor in good health. Some libraries in this study had Jurkat cell RNA spiked in.

The chain is built from TRBV7-9 and TRBJ2-4, with 7 positions matching TRBD1. This CDR3 has 17 amino acids. Germline V gene data show CDR1 as SEHNR and CDR2 as FQNEAQ (reference sequence). The V gene end was trimmed by 2 bases and the J gene end by 6 bases; junction bases not matched to a gene: 13. CDR3: CASSLSNQGQFPNIQYF. The DNA for the CDR3 is TGTGCCAGCAGCTTATCAAATCAGGGACAGTTTCCAAACATTCAGTACTTC.

Comments on this clonotype: A much larger clone sits a single nucleotide away, making a read error possible. The chain is built from TRBV11-2 and TRBJ2-3; tentatively, D is TRBD2 (5 bases). Germline values: CDR1 SGHAT, CDR2 FQNNGV. The CDR3 length is 14 residues. CDR3 coding DNA: TGTGCCAGCAGCGATCCACTAGAGGCAGATACGGAGTATTTT. Translating gives CASSDPLEADTEYF.

The sample holds a few counts of this clonotype. The junction and the germline gene differ at one end; a read error may be behind it. The rearrangement links TRBV6-4 to TRBJ2-7; D remains ambiguous. This CDR3 contains 13 residues. CDR1 and CDR2 (germline): MRHNA, SNTAGT. This chain's CDR3 is CGSSAFPGHEQYF. In DNA form, the CDR3 reads TGTGGCAGCAGTGCCTTCCCCGGCCACGAGCAGTACTTC.

This clonotype was observed at least ten times. V is TRBV29-1 and J is TRBJ2-2; D is uncertain. V was pared by 1 base and J by 1 base, with 7 bases between. Germline loops: CDR1 SQVTM, CDR2 ANQGSEA. The CDR3 consists of 14 residues. The CDR3 is CSVEGAENTGELFF. The CDR3 DNA follows: TGCAGCGTTGAAGGGGCTGAGAACACCGGGGAGCTGTTTTTT.

Notes on this clonotype: With a much larger clone just one base away, this may be a read error. The genes are TRBV15 and TRBJ1-4; D is ambiguous. The V gene's germline CDR1 is LNHNV and CDR2 YYDKDF (reference sequence). The CDR3 length is 15 residues. This CDR3 reads CATSRESGTDEKLFF. CDR3 in DNA: TGTGCCACCAGCAGAGAATCAGGAACTGATGAAAAACTGTTTTTT.

This clonotype was counted a few times. The V gene is TRBV4-3, the J gene TRBJ2-3; possible D gene TRBD2, 6 bases. The CDR3 length is 16 residues. Germline CDR1 and CDR2: LGHNA and YSLEER. Trimming left V 0 bases short and J 5 bases short, with 15 bases between. This CDR3 is CASSQDRLARGDTQYF. The DNA of the CDR3 is TGCGCCAGCAGCCAAGATCGGCTAGCGAGGGGAGATACGCAGTATTTT.

In this sample, this clonotype turned up many times. The chain joins TRBV5-1 to TRBJ2-1; D remains unclear. Per germline, CDR1 SGHRS and CDR2 YFSETQ. This CDR3 has 15 residues. Trimming left V 4 bases short and J 0 bases short, with 11 bases between. The CDR3 DNA sequence: TGCGCCAGCAGCCTTGGTCCGAGCTCCTACAATGAGCAGTTCTTC. Its translation is CASSLGPSSYNEQFF.

The rearrangement links TRBV2 to TRBJ2-7; 8 bases are shared with TRBD2. Germline V gene sequence: CDR1 SNHLY, CDR2 FYNNEI. CDR3 length equals 15 residues. The junction had 11 bases not matched to a gene; V was cut back by 5 bases and J by 5 bases. CDR3 DNA sequence: TGTGCCAGCAGTCTCAGCGGGGGCGCCGGGAACGAGCAGTACTTC. Protein sequence: CASSLSGGAGNEQYF.